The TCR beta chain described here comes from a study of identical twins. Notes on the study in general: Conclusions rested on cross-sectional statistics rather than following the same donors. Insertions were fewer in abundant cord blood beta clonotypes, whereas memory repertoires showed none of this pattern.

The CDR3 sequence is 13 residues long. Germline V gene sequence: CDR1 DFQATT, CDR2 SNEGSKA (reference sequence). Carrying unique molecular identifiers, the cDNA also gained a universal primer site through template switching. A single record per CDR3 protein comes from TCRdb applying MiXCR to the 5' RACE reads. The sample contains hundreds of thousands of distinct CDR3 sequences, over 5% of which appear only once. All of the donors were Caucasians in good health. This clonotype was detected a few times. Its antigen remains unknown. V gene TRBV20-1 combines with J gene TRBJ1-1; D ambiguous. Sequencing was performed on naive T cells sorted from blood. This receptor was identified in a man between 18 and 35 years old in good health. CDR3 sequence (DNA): TGCAGCGGTTCGGGAGGACCAAACACTGAAGCTTTCTTT. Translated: CSGSGGPNTEAFF.